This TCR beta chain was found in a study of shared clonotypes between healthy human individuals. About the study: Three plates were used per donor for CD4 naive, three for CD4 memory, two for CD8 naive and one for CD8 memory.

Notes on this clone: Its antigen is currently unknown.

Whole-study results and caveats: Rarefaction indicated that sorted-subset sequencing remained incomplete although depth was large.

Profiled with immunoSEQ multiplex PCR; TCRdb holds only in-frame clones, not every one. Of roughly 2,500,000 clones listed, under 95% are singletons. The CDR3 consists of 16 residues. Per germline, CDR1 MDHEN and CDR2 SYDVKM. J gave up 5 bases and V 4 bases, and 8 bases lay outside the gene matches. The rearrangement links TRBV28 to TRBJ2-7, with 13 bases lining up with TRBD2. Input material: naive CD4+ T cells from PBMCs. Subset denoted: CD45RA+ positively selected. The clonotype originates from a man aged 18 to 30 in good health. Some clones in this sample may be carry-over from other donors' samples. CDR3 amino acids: CASSSPGLAGAHEQYF. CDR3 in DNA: TGTGCCAGCAGTTCCCCCGGACTAGCGGGAGCCCACGAGCAGTACTTC.